The TCR beta chain under discussion was sequenced for a study of blood T cell repertoires in COVID-19. Looking at the study overall: Researchers got acute and convalescent COVID-19 samples from the United States, Italy and Spain. The analysed material was cDNA or gDNA that came from T cells, B-cell-depleted T cells, or PBMCs.

Libraries were prepared by immunoSEQ multiplex PCR; TCRdb keeps only in-frame clonotypes and omits some of them. This table has roughly 230,000 clones, 84% appearing once. This CDR3 region has 16 residues. Germline loops: CDR1 GTSNPN, CDR2 SVGIG (reference sequence). Losses at the gene ends were 2 bases for V and 6 bases for J; bases not matched to a gene: 9. The V and J genes are TRBV30 and TRBJ2-7; 14 nucleotides match TRBD2. Sequencing was done on a sample of peripheral blood. This clonotype was sampled from a middle-aged man with active or convalescent COVID-19. The CDR3 bases are TGTGCCTGGAGTCCCGCCGGGACTAGCGGGGGCCGCGAGCAGTACTTC. Protein sequence: CAWSPAGTSGGREQYF.